This T cell receptor beta chain was documented in a study of blood T cell repertoires in COVID-19. Study-level background: Material from acute and convalescent COVID-19 was sourced from the United States, Italy and Spain. PBMCs, B-cell-depleted T cells, or T cells were the source of the cDNA or gDNA that made up the material.

Authors' processing steps: By means of reference gene primer amplification, nucleated cell counts were estimated. Clones were read by immunoSEQ multiplex PCR, and TCRdb kept only the in-frame ones, dropping some. Clone size and V and J calls were adopted from that table, with D and trimming inferred from the DNA. In the table there are more than 75,000 clones, approximately 88% of which are singletons. V lost 4 bases, J lost 3 bases, and 6 bases stayed unmatched. Looked up from germline, CDR1 is SEHNR and CDR2 is FQNEAQ (reference sequence). The CDR3 has 15 amino acids. This clone was counted only a few times.

The TCR comes from a man aged 25 to 40 with acute or convalescent COVID-19. The rearrangement uses TRBV7-9 and TRBJ2-3; 8 bases line up with TRBD2. The sample comprised peripheral blood. The CDR3 sequence is CASSSSGGTTDTQYF. As DNA, the CDR3 is TGTGCCAGCAGCTCGAGCGGGGGAACTACAGATACGCAGTATTTT.